These 25 T cell receptor beta chains were sequenced from one sample in a study of blood T cell repertoires in COVID-19. Assay: immunoSEQ multiplex PCR; the TCRdb copy retains only in-frame clones and omits some. The sample has approximately 350,000 clones, roughly four fifths seen once. Sequencing input: PBMCs or T cells enriched from blood (not recorded which). The origin of the receptors is a woman in her forties or fifties who had recovered from COVID-19.

On this clone itself: Relative to the germline gene, one junction end is altered; a read error may explain this. The chain joins TRBV20-1 to TRBJ1-1; 7 nucleotides match TRBD1. Germline-derived CDR1 and CDR2 are DFQATT and SNEGSKA (reference sequence). The CDR3 contains 14 residues. CDR3: CSASVGQRNAEAFF. CDR3 bases: TGCAGTGCTAGTGTGGGACAGAGGAACGCTGAAGCTTTCTTT.

The rearrangement joins TRBV4-2 to TRBJ1-5, with D perhaps matching TRBD1 (5 bases). Germline V gene lookup returns CDR1 LGHNA and CDR2 YNFKEQ. Between the trimmed V and J ends, which lost 4 bases and 2 bases, there was a span of 12 bases. The CDR3 contains 15 residues. The CDR3 protein is CASSPIQGGNQPQHF. Written as DNA, the CDR3 is TGTGCCAGCAGCCCCATTCAAGGGGGCAATCAGCCCCAGCATTTT.

The chain joins TRBV7-2 to TRBJ2-3; D remains ambiguous. Germline CDR1 reads SGHTA; CDR2 reads FQGNSA. The CDR3 extends over 12 amino acids. V lost 1 base, J lost 8 bases, and 7 bases lay in between. The CDR3 sequence: CASSLEPGTQYF. DNA of the CDR3: TGTGCCAGCAGCTTAGAACCGGGTACGCAGTATTTT.

The J gene is TRBJ2-7, the V gene TRBV19, with 8 bases matching TRBD1. The CDR3 extends over 13 amino acids. The junction had 6 bases not matched to a gene; V was cut back by 5 bases and J by 6 bases. Germline V gene sequence: CDR1 LNHDA, CDR2 SQIVND (reference sequence). The CDR3 DNA sequence: TGTGCCAGTAGTTTGGGACAGGTGGGCGAGCAGTACTTC. Protein: CASSLGQVGEQYF.

V usage is TRBV9 and J usage is TRBJ1-2; D remains unclear. This CDR3 comprises 12 residues. V was clipped by 2 bases and J by 4 bases, with 6 bases between them. Germline CDR1 SGDLS, CDR2 YYNGEE. The CDR3 is CASSVGRYGYTF. CDR3 DNA: TGTGCCAGCAGCGTCGGTCGCTATGGCTACACCTTC.

V usage is TRBV21-1 and J usage is TRBJ1-5; the D segment call TRBD1 is taken from the table without a DNA check. TRBV21-1 counts as a pseudogene. The CDR3 has 15 amino acids. In nucleotides, the CDR3 is TGTGCCAGCAGCAAAGGTGCGGCAGGGTGGGAGCCCCAGCATTTT. Its translation: CASSKGAAGWEPQHF.

The genes are TRBV25-1 and TRBJ1-5; 8 nucleotides match TRBD1. From germline, CDR1 is MGHDK and CDR2 SYGVNS. J was trimmed by 0 bases and V by 8 bases; bases with no gene match: 15. There are 18 residues in the CDR3. Here the CDR3 reads CASPPRTGPVVSNQPQHF. The DNA for the CDR3 is TGTGCCAGCCCCCCCAGGACAGGGCCTGTTGTTAGCAATCAGCCCCAGCATTTT.

This clone appeared a few times. The chain employs TRBV6-5 and TRBJ1-2; 9 nucleotides line up with TRBD1. The CDR3 consists of 13 residues. Germline CDR1 MNHEY, CDR2 SVGAGI. V was pared by 4 bases and J by 10 bases, with 7 bases of the junction left unmatched. The CDR3 nucleotides are TGTGCCAGCAGTTCGTCCGGGACAGGGCACTACACCTTC. Its translation: CASSSSGTGHYTF.

CDR3 sequence reads: CASRRAGITYEQYF. CDR3 DNA sequence: TGTGCCAGCAGAAGAGCGGGAATTACCTACGAGCAGTACTTC. The genes are TRBV6-5 and TRBJ2-7, with 7 bases identical to TRBD2. This CDR3 comprises 14 residues. Germline-derived CDR1 and CDR2 are MNHEY and SVGAGI. V gave up 6 bases and J gave up 2 bases; unmatched junction bases: 7.

V and J are TRBV5-4 and TRBJ1-6; tentative D call: TRBD1 (6 bases). The CDR3 extends over 14 amino acids. Per germline, CDR1 SGHNT and CDR2 YYREEE (reference sequence). The ends were cut back, 2 bases at V and 8 bases at J, with 11 bases in the middle. CDR3 region: CASSFPGVDSPLHF. For the CDR3, the DNA is TGTGCCAGCAGCTTTCCAGGGGTAGATTCACCCCTCCACTTT.

The CDR3 reads CASSAQPGLAGGRLIYEQYF. The CDR3 coding sequence is TGTGCCAGCAGCGCCCAGCCGGGGCTAGCGGGGGGCCGACTCATTTACGAGCAGTACTTC. This chain links TRBV9 with TRBJ2-7; 11 bases align to TRBD2. The CDR3 loop spans 20 amino acids. CDR1 SGDLS and CDR2 YYNGEE come from the germline V gene. V lost 3 bases and J lost 4; bases outside the gene matches: 21.

V gene TRBV9 combines with J gene TRBJ1-2; D might be TRBD1 (6 bases). The CDR3 sequence is 22 residues long. V shed 1 base and J shed 2 bases, with 33 bases lying between them. Germline V gene sequence: CDR1 SGDLS, CDR2 YYNGEE. The CDR3 region is CASSVFSVARGGPGPLNYGYTF. In nucleotides, the CDR3 is TGTGCCAGCAGCGTATTTAGTGTGGCCCGGGGGGGCCCCGGACCGTTGAACTATGGCTACACCTTC.

The CDR3, as DNA: TGTGCCAGCGATACAGGGTACTATGGCTACACCTTC. The encoded protein is CASDTGYYGYTF. The chain uses TRBV2 and TRBJ1-2, with D perhaps TRBD1 (6 bases). Trimming took off 8 bases at V and 3 bases at J, with 10 bases between the two ends. Germline CDR1 reads SNHLY; CDR2 reads FYNNEI. The CDR3 has 12 residues.

The chain couples TRBV7-8 to TRBJ1-1; D perhaps matches TRBD1 (5 bases). The CDR3 loop spans 15 amino acids. V lost 1 base and J lost 1, with 10 bases in between. CDR1 is SGHVS and CDR2 is FQNEAQ in the germline V gene. DNA for the CDR3: TGTGCCAGCAGCTTAGTTGGGGCCCAGAACACTGAAGCTTTCTTT. This translates into CASSLVGAQNTEAFF.

The gene calls are TRBV5-1 and TRBJ1-6; a weak D match, TRBD1 (5 bases). In germline, CDR1 is SGHRS, CDR2 YFSETQ. The V and J ends lost 0 bases and 9 bases respectively, with 13 bases between them. This CDR3 is 15 amino acids long. The CDR3 region is CASSLGRQGGSPLHF. CDR3 DNA sequence: TGCGCCAGCAGCTTGGGTAGGCAGGGAGGTTCACCCCTCCACTTT.

The V and J genes are TRBV5-5 and TRBJ2-3; D call uncertain. The CDR3 is 17 residues long. Germline CDR1 reads SGHKS; CDR2 reads YYEKEE (reference sequence). Trimming took off 0 bases at V and 1 base at J, with 15 bases between the two ends. The CDR3 sequence: CASSLGPPTGRTDTQYF. The CDR3 DNA sequence: TGTGCCAGCAGCTTGGGGCCACCAACTGGGCGCACAGATACGCAGTATTTT.

The rearrangement joins TRBV27 to TRBJ2-2; TRBD1 might be the D (7 bases). Germline assignment: CDR1 MNHEY and CDR2 SMNVEV (reference sequence). This CDR3 has 14 residues. V lost 3 bases and J 7 bases, leaving 12 bases between the germline ends. CDR3 loop: CASSLNRGGGELFF. For the CDR3, the DNA is TGTGCCAGCAGTTTGAACAGGGGAGGCGGGGAGCTGTTTTTT.

This sequence joins TRBV5-6 and TRBJ1-4, with a tentative D call TRBD1 (6 bases). Germline values: CDR1 SGHDT, CDR2 YYEEEE. The V end lost 3 bases, the J end lost 8 bases, and 17 bases lay between the germline ends. There are 15 residues in the CDR3. In DNA, the CDR3 is TGTGCCAGCAGCTCAGATCTACAGGGTTGGGAAAAACTGTTTTTT. Protein product: CASSSDLQGWEKLFF.

The gene calls are TRBV7-8 and TRBJ1-1; D may be TRBD1 (5 bases). CDR1 is SGHVS and CDR2 is FQNEAQ in the germline V gene. The ends were cut back, 5 bases at V and 1 base at J, with 11 bases in the middle. The CDR3 loop spans 14 amino acids. The DNA for the CDR3 is TGTGCCAGCAGCGGGGGGACCTCGAACACTGAAGCTTTCTTT. It specifies CASSGGTSNTEAFF.

The V call is TRBV3-1 (or the pseudogene TRBV3-2), the J call TRBJ2-2; D is uncertain. The CDR3 is 17 amino acids. Germline V lookup: CDR1 LGHDT, CDR2 YNNKEL (reference sequence). The V gene lost 0 bases and the J gene lost 0 bases, with 11 bases spanning the gap. The CDR3 DNA reads as TGTGCCAGCAGCCAAGAGCGACGACTCCCGAACACCGGGGAGCTGTTTTTT. It is translated as CASSQERRLPNTGELFF.

The rearrangement uses TRBV13 and TRBJ1-1, with 7 positions matching TRBD1. The germline V gene encodes CDR1 PRHDT and CDR2 FYEKMQ (reference sequence). V was pared by 3 bases and J by 2 bases, with 15 bases of the junction left unmatched. CDR3 length: 18 residues. The CDR3 reads CASSFRYRAGGFNTEAFF. The CDR3 DNA reads TGTGCCAGCAGCTTCAGATATAGGGCAGGGGGGTTCAACACTGAAGCTTTCTTT. The whole variable domain, filled in from reference TRBV13 and TRBJ1-1, reads AAGVIQSPRHLIKEKRETATLKCYPIPRHDTVYWYQQGPGQDPQFLISFYEKMQSDKGSIPDRFSAQQFSDYHSELNMSSLELGDSALYFCASSFRYRAGGFNTEAFFGQGTRLTVV.

The V call is TRBV11-2, the J call TRBJ1-1, with unresolved D. This CDR3 is 13 amino acids long. Trimming removed 4 bases at V and 5 bases at J, with 11 bases between. Germline V gene data show CDR1 as SGHAT and CDR2 as FQNNGV. As DNA, the CDR3 is TGTGCCAGCAGCTGGGGTGGGAGAACTGAAGCTTTCTTT. Protein: CASSWGGRTEAFF.

This clone was detected once. This chain uses TRBV7-2 with TRBJ2-2, with D tentatively TRBD1 (6 bases). CDR1 is SGHTA, CDR2 FQGNSA, per germline. The germline V and J ends were trimmed by 1 base and 4 bases, with 10 bases remaining between them. The CDR3 is made up of 15 amino acids. The CDR3 DNA is TGTGCCAGCAGCTTAGGGGGGCCCGGCACCGGGGAGCTGTTTTTT. As protein: CASSLGGPGTGELFF.

The chain links TRBV6-2 or TRBV6-3 to TRBJ2-5; 11 bases fit TRBD2. CDR3 length equals 18 residues. Germline CDR1 is MNHEY and CDR2 is SVGEGT. Trimming cost V 0 bases and J 4 bases; bases outside gene matches: 10. The CDR3 loop is CASSYSVTSGGDTETQYF. CDR3 bases: TGTGCCAGCAGTTACTCCGTAACTAGCGGGGGAGATACAGAGACCCAGTACTTC.

The rearrangement uses TRBV5-1 and TRBJ1-1, with 7 positions matching TRBD1. The CDR3 has 13 amino acids. The J segment lost 10 bases and the V segment lost 1 base, leaving 7 bases of the junction unmatched. Germline CDR1 reads SGHRS; CDR2 reads YFSETQ. CDR3 nucleotide sequence: TGCGCCAGCAGCTTGACAGGGGATTTTGGAGCTTTCTTT. Translated, it gives CASSLTGDFGAFF.